The 32 T cell receptor beta chains given below trace back to one sample, sequenced in a study of T cells expressing NK-cell markers. TCRdb re-called the 5' RACE reads; one entry per CDR3 protein, DNA not given. Recorded here are 500,000 or so distinct CDR3 sequences; the top ten clones represent roughly 3.6%. Sequenced input: blood T cells: a sorted CD56 or NKG2C T cell subset, CD4+ or CD8+ T cells, or bulk PBMC T cells (not recorded which). The receptors originated from a young man in good health.

The chain combines TRBV7-8 with TRBJ1-5; the D call from TCRdb, TRBD1, cannot be confirmed without DNA. This CDR3 is built from 15 residues. In germline, CDR1 is SGHVS, CDR2 FQNEAQ. The CDR3 protein is CASSPETDHDQPQHF.

The chain has TRBV6-2 or TRBV6-3 and TRBJ2-5; the TRBD1 assignment by TCRdb is unverifiable without DNA. The CDR3 sequence is 15 residues long. Germline CDR1 reads MNHEY; CDR2 reads SVGEGT. This CDR3 reads CASSRPLGLQETQYF.

The chain links TRBV12-3 or TRBV12-4 to TRBJ2-2; TCRdb returns TRBD2, unconfirmable since there is no DNA. The CDR3 runs to 16 residues. The CDR3 region is CASSTGLRRDTGELFF.

The gene calls are TRBV9 and TRBJ2-2; no DNA is available, so the TRBD1 call from TCRdb remains unchecked. The CDR3 runs to 14 residues. The V gene's germline CDR1 is SGDLS and CDR2 YYNGEE. CDR3 residues: CATGLSERTGELFF.

The chain combines TRBV25-1 with TRBJ2-5; the TCRdb call, TRBD2, lacks DNA for checking. Per the germline V gene, CDR1 is MGHDK and CDR2 is SYGVNS. This CDR3 is 18 amino acids long. The CDR3 spells CASRRSEGSGTYQETQYF.

This chain links TRBV20-1 with TRBJ2-1; TCRdb picks TRBD2, but there is no DNA to check that call. This CDR3 has 19 amino acids. Per the germline V gene, CDR1 is DFQATT and CDR2 is SNEGSKA (reference sequence). The CDR3 loop reads CSARDADTTGLSLQYEQFF.

The V call is TRBV12-3 or TRBV12-4, the J call TRBJ2-1. The CDR3 runs to 15 residues. The CDR3 spells CASSYSGRSGNEQFF.

The chain employs TRBV6-1 and TRBJ1-5; TCRdb's D gene call, TRBD1, goes unchecked for lack of DNA. This CDR3 region has 13 residues. Germline assignment: CDR1 MNHNS and CDR2 SASEGT. This chain's CDR3 is CASGQQGGQPQHF.

The chain combines TRBV6-1 with TRBJ1-1; the D call of TRBD1 rests on TCRdb alone, since no DNA is present to check it. Per germline, CDR1 MNHNS and CDR2 SASEGT. The CDR3 is 14 amino acids. CDR3 sequence reads: CASSSVPGQGVVFF.

The rearrangement links TRBV20-1 to TRBJ1-1; the D call from TCRdb, TRBD1, cannot be confirmed without DNA. CDR1 is DFQATT, CDR2 SNEGSKA, per germline (reference sequence). The CDR3 consists of 13 residues. The CDR3 loop is CSASLTENTEAFF.

CDR3 protein: CASSSISGASTDTQYF. V is TRBV6-5 and J is TRBJ2-3; with no DNA, the TCRdb D assignment of TRBD2 cannot be verified. The CDR3 extends over 16 amino acids. CDR1 and CDR2 from the germline V gene are MNHEY and SVGAGI.

The chain recombines TRBV5-1 with TRBJ2-5; TCRdb reports TRBD2, a call that lacks DNA to check it against. This CDR3 is built from 14 residues. Germline V gene lookup returns CDR1 SGHRS and CDR2 YFSETQ. CDR3 residues: CASTAGTTRETQYF.

The chain recombines TRBV4-2 with TRBJ2-1; TCRdb proposes TRBD2, but this gene call is untestable without DNA. This CDR3 is 16 amino acids long. Germline CDR1 LGHNA, CDR2 YNFKEQ. The CDR3 loop reads CASSQDRSGRGTEQFF.

The chain joins TRBV6-1 to TRBJ1-3; checking the TCRdb D call of TRBD1 is not possible without DNA. The CDR3 spans 14 residues. Germline V gene data show CDR1 as MNHNS and CDR2 as SASEGT. The CDR3 protein is CASSSGASGNTIYF.

CDR3 loop: CASSFGQGALKETQYF. This chain connects TRBV5-1 to TRBJ2-5; the TCRdb call, TRBD1, lacks DNA for checking. The V gene's germline CDR1 is SGHRS and CDR2 YFSETQ. This CDR3 region has 16 residues.

The rearrangement joins TRBV27 to TRBJ2-1; TCRdb's D call of TRBD2 is untestable without DNA. Germline V lookup: CDR1 MNHEY, CDR2 SMNVEV (reference sequence). The CDR3 is made up of 20 amino acids. The CDR3 here is CASSLSRTSGRAGSYNEQFF.

The chain couples TRBV5-1 to TRBJ2-2; TCRdb calls TRBD1, which cannot be checked without DNA. This CDR3 contains 16 residues. Germline loops: CDR1 SGHRS, CDR2 YFSETQ. The CDR3: CASSPHRGLYTGELFF. Variable domain in full (rest from reference TRBV5-1 and TRBJ2-2): KAGVTQTPRYLIKTRGQQVTLSCSPISGHRSVSWYQQTPGQGLQFLFEYFSETQRNKGNFPGRFSGRQFSNSRSEMNVSTLELGDSALYLCASSPHRGLYTGELFFGEGSRLTVL.

The chain links TRBV4-2 to TRBJ1-6; with no DNA, the TCRdb D assignment of TRBD1 cannot be verified. This CDR3 is 15 amino acids long. Per the germline V gene, CDR1 is LGHNA and CDR2 is YNFKEQ. CDR3 region: CASSQPGQGASPLHF.

The chain links TRBV27 to TRBJ2-5; TCRdb's D call, TRBD1, is unchecked because there is no DNA. Germline lookup yields CDR1 MNHEY and CDR2 SMNVEV (reference sequence). CDR3 length equals 14 residues. The CDR3 sequence is CASSPLVRGETQYF.

CDR3 loop: CAWKKAQGSYNEQFF. The chain combines TRBV30 with TRBJ2-1; TCRdb outputs TRBD1, but without DNA this stays unchecked. This CDR3 has 15 amino acids. Germline CDR1 and CDR2: GTSNPN and SVGIG (reference sequence).

This chain links TRBV5-1 with TRBJ2-1; TCRdb's D gene call, TRBD1, goes unchecked for lack of DNA. The CDR3 covers 18 residues. Germline loops: CDR1 SGHRS, CDR2 YFSETQ. This chain's CDR3 is CASSLRWGDRTGDNEQFF.

The chain couples TRBV6-1 to TRBJ2-7; TCRdb gives TRBD1 as the D gene, but with no DNA this cannot be confirmed. The CDR3 sequence is 13 residues long. The germline V gene encodes CDR1 MNHNS and CDR2 SASEGT. The CDR3 sequence is CAILSGTSYEQYF.

The J gene is TRBJ2-4, the V gene TRBV29-1; TCRdb lists TRBD2, though no DNA is available to test this call. CDR1 is SQVTM, CDR2 ANQGSEA, per germline. This CDR3 region has 12 residues. This CDR3 is CSAGGKNSIQYF.

The chain combines TRBV9 with TRBJ2-7; TCRdb selects TRBD2, and the lack of DNA leaves this call unchecked. The CDR3 has 14 residues. The V gene's germline CDR1 is SGDLS and CDR2 YYNGEE. CDR3 amino acids: CASGGEGGSYEQYF. Full variable domain (remainder filled in from reference TRBV9 and TRBJ2-7): DSGVTQTPKHLITATGQRVTLRCSPRSGDLSVYWYQQSLDQGLQFLIQYYNGEERAKGNILERFSAQQFPDLHSELNLSSLELGDSALYFCASGGEGGSYEQYFGPGTRLTVT.

The gene calls are TRBV11-2 and TRBJ2-3; without DNA, the TCRdb call of TRBD2 cannot be checked. The CDR3 runs to 16 residues. CDR1 SGHAT and CDR2 FQNNGV come from the germline V gene. CDR3 residues: CASSSPGLANPDTQYF.

The rearrangement uses TRBV27 and TRBJ2-5; checking the TCRdb D call of TRBD2 is not possible without DNA. CDR3 length equals 15 residues. Germline CDR1 MNHEY, CDR2 SMNVEV (reference sequence). This chain's CDR3 is CASSLTGTRVETQYF.

The chain is built from TRBV5-1 and TRBJ2-1; the TCRdb call, TRBD1, lacks DNA for checking. The CDR3 totals 16 residues. Germline V gene lookup returns CDR1 SGHRS and CDR2 YFSETQ. CDR3 amino acids: CASSLGQGALYNEQFF.

The gene calls are TRBV7-6 and TRBJ1-5. Germline values: CDR1 SGHVS, CDR2 FNYEAQ. The CDR3 runs to 16 residues. CDR3 protein: CASSLGHSYSNQPQHF.

The J gene is TRBJ2-1, the V gene TRBV10-3. The CDR3 loop spans 16 amino acids. The V gene's germline CDR1 is ENHRY and CDR2 SYGVKD. The CDR3 loop reads CAISETPGRFTNEQFF.

The chain couples TRBV11-2 to TRBJ1-4; TCRdb's D call of TRBD1 is untestable without DNA. CDR1 SGHAT and CDR2 FQNNGV come from the germline V gene. The CDR3 sequence is 16 residues long. This CDR3 reads CASSPLGQGWEEKLFF.

This chain uses TRBV6-1 with TRBJ2-2. From germline, CDR1 is MNHNS and CDR2 SASEGT. The CDR3 has 13 residues. CDR3 amino acids: CASTRPTTGELFF.

V is TRBV20-1 and J is TRBJ1-1. This CDR3 has 15 residues. Germline CDR1 DFQATT, CDR2 SNEGSKA (reference sequence). CDR3: CSAPRGETMNTEAFF.